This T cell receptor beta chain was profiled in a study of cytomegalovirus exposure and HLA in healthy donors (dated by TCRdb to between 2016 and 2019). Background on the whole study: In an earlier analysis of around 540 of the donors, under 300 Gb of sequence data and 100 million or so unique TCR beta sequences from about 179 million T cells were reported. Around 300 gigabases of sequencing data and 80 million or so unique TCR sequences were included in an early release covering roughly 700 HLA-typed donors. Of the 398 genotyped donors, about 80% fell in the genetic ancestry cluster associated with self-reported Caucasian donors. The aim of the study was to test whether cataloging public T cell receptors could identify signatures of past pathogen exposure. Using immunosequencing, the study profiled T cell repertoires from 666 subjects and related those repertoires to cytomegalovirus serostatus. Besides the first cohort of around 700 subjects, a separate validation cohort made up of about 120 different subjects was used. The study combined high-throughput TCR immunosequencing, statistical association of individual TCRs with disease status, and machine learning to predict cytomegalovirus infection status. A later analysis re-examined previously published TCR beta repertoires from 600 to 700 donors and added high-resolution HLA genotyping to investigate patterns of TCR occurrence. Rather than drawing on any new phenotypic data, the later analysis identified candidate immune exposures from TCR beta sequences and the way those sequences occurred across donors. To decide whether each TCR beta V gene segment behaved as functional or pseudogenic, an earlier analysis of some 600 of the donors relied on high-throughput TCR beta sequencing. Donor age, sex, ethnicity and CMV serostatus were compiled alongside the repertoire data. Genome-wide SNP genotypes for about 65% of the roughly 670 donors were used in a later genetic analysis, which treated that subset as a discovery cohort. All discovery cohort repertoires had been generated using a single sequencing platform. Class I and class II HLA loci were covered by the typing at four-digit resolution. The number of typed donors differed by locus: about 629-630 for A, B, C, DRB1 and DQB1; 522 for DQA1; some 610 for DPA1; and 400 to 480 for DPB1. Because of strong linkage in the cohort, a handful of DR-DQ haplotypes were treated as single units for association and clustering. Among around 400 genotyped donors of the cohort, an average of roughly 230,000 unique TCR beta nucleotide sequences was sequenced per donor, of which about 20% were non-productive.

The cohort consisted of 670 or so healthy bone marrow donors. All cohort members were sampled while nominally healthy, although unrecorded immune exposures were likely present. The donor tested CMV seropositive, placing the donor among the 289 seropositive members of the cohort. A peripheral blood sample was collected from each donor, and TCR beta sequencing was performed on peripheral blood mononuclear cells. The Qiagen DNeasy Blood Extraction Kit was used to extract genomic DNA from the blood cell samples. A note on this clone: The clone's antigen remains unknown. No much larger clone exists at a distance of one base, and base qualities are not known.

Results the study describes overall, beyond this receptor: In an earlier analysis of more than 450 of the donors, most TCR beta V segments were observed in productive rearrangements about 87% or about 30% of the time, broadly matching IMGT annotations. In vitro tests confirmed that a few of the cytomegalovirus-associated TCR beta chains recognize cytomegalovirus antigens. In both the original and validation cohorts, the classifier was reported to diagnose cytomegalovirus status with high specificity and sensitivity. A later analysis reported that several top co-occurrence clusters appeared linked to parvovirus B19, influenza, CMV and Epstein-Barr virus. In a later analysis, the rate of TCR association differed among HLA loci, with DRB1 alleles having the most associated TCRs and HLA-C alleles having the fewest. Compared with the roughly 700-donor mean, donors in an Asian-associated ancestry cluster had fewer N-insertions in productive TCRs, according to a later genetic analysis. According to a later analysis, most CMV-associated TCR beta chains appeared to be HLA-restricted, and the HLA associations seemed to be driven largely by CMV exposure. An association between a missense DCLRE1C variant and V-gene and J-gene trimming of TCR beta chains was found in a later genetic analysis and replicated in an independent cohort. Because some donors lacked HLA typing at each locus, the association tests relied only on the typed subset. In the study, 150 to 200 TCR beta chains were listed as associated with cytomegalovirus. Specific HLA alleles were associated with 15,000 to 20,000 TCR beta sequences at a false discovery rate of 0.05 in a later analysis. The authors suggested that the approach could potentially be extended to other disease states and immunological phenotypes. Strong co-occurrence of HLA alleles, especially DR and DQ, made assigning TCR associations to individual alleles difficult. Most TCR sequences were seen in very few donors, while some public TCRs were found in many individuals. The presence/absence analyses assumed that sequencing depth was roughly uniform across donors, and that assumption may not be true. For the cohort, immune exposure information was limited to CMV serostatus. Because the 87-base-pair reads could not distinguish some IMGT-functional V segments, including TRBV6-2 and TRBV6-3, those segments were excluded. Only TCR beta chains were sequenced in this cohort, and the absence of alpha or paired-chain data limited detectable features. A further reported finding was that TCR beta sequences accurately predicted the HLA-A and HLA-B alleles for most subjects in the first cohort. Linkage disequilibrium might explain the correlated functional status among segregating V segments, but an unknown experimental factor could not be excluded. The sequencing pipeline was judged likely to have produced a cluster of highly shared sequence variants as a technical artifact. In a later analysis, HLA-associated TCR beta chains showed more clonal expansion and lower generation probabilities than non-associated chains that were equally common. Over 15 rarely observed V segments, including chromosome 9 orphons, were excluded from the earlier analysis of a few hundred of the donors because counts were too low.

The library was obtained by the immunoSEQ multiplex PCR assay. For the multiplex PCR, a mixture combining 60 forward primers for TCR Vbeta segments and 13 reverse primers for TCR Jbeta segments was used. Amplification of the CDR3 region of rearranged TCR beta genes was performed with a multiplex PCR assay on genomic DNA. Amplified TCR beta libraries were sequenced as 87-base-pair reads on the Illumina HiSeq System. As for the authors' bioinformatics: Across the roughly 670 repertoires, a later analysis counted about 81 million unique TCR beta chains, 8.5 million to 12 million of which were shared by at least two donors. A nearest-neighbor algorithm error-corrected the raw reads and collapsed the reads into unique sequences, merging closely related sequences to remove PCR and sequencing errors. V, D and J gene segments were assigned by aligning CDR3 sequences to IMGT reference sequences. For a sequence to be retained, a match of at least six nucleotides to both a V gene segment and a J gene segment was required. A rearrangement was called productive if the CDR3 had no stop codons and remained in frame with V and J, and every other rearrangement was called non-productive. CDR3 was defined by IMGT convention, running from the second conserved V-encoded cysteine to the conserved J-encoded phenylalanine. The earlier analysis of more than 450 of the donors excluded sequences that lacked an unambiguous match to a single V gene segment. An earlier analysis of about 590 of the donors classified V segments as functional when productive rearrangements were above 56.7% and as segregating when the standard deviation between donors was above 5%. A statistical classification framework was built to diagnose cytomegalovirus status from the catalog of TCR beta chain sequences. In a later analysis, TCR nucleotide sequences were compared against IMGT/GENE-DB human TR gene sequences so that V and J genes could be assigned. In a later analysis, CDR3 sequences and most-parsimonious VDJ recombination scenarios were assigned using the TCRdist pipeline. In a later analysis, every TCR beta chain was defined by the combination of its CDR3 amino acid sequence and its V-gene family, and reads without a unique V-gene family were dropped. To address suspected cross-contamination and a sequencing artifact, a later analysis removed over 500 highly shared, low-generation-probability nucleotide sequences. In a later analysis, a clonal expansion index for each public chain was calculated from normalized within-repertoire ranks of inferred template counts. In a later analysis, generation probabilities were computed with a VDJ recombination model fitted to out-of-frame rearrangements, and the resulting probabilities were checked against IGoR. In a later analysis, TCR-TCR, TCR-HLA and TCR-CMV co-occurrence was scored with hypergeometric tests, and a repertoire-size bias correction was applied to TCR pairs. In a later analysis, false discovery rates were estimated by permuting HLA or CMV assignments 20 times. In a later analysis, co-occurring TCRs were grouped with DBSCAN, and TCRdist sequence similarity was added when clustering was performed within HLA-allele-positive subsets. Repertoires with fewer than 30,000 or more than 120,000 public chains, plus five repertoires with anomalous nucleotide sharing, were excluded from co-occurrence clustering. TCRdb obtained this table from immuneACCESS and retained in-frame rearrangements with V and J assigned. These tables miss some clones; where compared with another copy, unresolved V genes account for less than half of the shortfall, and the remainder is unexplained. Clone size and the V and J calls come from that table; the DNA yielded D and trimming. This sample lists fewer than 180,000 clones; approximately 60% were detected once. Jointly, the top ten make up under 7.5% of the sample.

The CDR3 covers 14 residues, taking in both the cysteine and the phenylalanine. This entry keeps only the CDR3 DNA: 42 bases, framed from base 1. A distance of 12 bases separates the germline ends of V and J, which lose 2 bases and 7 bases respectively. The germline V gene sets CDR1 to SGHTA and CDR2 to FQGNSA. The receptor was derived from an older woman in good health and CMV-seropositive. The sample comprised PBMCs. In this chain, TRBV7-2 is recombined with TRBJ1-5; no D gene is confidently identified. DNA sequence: TGTGCCAGCAGCTTACTAGAGGGCTCCCAGCCCCAGCATTTT. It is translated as CASSLLEGSQPQHF.